The 10 T cell receptor beta chains listed next were all sequenced from one sample in a study of T cells in Graves' hyperthyroidism and ophthalmopathy. Amplification targeted TCR beta CDR3 regions from RNA transcripts. RT-PCR in the first round (using the HTBI primer set) targeted the TCR CDR3. MiXCR was run by TCRdb on the multiplex PCR reads, yielding one entry per CDR3 protein. Of 50,000 to 75,000 distinct CDR3 sequences in the sample, 49% were seen once. Sequencing was performed on blood. These receptor sequences come from a young woman with Graves' ophthalmopathy.

This clonotype showed up just a few times. V and J are TRBV7-3 and TRBJ2-2; D may be TRBD2 (5 bases). The CDR3 spans 12 residues. Germline CDR1 and CDR2: SGHTA and FQGTGA. Trimming removed 5 bases at V and 7 bases at J, with 8 bases between. The CDR3 bases are TGTGCCAGCAGCCCCACTAGCGGGGAGCTGTTTTTT. Translation gives CASSPTSGELFF.

Turning to this clonotype: A clone one base away is much larger, so this may be a read error. It is likely a read error, because the conserved phenylalanine at the end of the CDR3 is missing. This chain links TRBV28 with TRBJ1-2; 8 positions agree with TRBD1. CDR1 is MDHEN, CDR2 SYDVKM, per germline. The CDR3 has 15 residues. The CDR3 sequence: CATSLYAGGNYGYTS. The CDR3 DNA reads as TGTGCCACCAGTTTATATGCAGGGGGCAACTATGGCTACACCTCC.

This clonotype was seen at least ten times. This rearrangement joins TRBV19 to TRBJ1-1; no firm D call. CDR3 length: 11 residues. Between the trimmed V and J ends, which lost 3 bases and 6 bases, there was a span of 5 bases. Germline lookup yields CDR1 LNHDA and CDR2 SQIVND (reference sequence). CDR3 sequence: CASSIVSEAFF. CDR3 in DNA: TGTGCCAGTAGTATTGTCTCTGAAGCTTTCTTT.

The chain uses TRBV19 and TRBJ2-3, with a tentative D call TRBD2 (6 bases). Trimming pared 5 bases from V and 8 bases from J, leaving 14 bases between. The germline gives CDR1 LNHDA, CDR2 SQIVND (reference sequence). The CDR3 loop spans 13 amino acids. CDR3 bases: TGTGCCAGTAGTGGTAGCGGTGGGGGTACGCAGTATTTT. Translating gives CASSGSGGGTQYF.

The rearrangement uses TRBV7-2 and TRBJ2-7; 9 bases are shared with TRBD1. The CDR3 runs to 15 residues. Trimming cost V 3 bases and J 5 bases; bases outside gene matches: 8. Germline V gene lookup returns CDR1 SGHTA and CDR2 FQGNSA. This CDR3 reads CASSLTGTGRNEQYF. In nucleotides, the CDR3 is TGTGCCAGCAGCTTGACCGGGACAGGGAGGAACGAGCAGTACTTC.

The sample holds many counts of this clonotype. In DNA form, the CDR3 reads TGTGCCACCAGCAGAGATTTGGTGGCAGGGGCCAACGTCCTGACTTTC. Protein: CATSRDLVAGANVLTF. The rearrangement uses TRBV15 and TRBJ2-6; D gene uncertain. Germline CDR1 is LNHNV and CDR2 is YYDKDF (reference sequence). The V and J ends lost 0 bases and 4 bases respectively, with 10 bases between them. The length of the CDR3 is 16 residues.

This sequence joins TRBV7-2 and TRBJ2-7; the D call may be TRBD1 or TRBD2 (6 bases each). This CDR3 has 14 amino acids. V was pared by 3 bases and J by 7 bases, with 16 bases between. CDR1 is SGHTA, CDR2 FQGNSA, per germline. The CDR3 sequence is CASSLDGGPIEQYF. DNA for the CDR3: TGTGCCAGCAGCTTGGACGGGGGCCCCATTGAGCAGTACTTC.

V and J are TRBV19 and TRBJ2-7; 9 nucleotides line up with TRBD2. The germline V gene has CDR1 LNHDA and CDR2 SQIVND (reference sequence). The CDR3 sequence is 12 residues long. The CDR3 loop is CARLAVRYEQYF. CDR3 DNA: TGTGCTAGACTAGCGGTGAGGTACGAGCAGTACTTC.

This chain joins TRBV7-9 and TRBJ1-6; D might be TRBD1 (5 bases). Germline CDR1 SEHNR, CDR2 FQNEAQ (reference sequence). V was trimmed by 5 bases and J by 7 bases, leaving 15 bases between them. The CDR3 loop spans 15 amino acids. The CDR3 sequence: CASSKAGLSNSPLHF. CDR3 in DNA: TGTGCCAGCAGCAAAGCGGGACTGTCCAATTCACCCCTCCACTTT.

This clonotype counts as medium-sized. V usage is TRBV9 and J usage is TRBJ1-6, with D uncertain. Deletions cut 0 bases from V and 9 bases from J, with 7 bases between. The CDR3 is 13 amino acids. Germline loops: CDR1 SGDLS, CDR2 YYNGEE. CDR3 nucleotides: TGTGCCAGCAGCGTAGGTCGGGGTTCACCCCTCCACTTT. Its translation is CASSVGRGSPLHF. The entire variable domain, with the rest obtained from reference TRBV9 and TRBJ1-6, is as follows: DSGVTQTPKHLITATGQRVTLRCSPRSGDLSVYWYQQSLDQGLQFLIQYYNGEERAKGNILERFSAQQFPDLHSELNLSSLELGDSALYFCASSVGRGSPLHFGNGTRLTVT.